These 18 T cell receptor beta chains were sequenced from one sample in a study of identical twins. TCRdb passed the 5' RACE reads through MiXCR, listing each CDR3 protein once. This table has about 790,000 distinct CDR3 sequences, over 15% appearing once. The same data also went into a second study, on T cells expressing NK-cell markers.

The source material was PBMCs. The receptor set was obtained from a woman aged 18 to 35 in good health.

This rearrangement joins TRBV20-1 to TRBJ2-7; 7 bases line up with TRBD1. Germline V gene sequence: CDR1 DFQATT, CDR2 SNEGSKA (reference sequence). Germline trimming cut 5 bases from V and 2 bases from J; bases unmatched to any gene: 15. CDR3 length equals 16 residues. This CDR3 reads CSAVGPTGQTPYEQYF. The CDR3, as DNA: TGCAGTGCTGTCGGGCCGACAGGGCAGACACCCTACGAGCAGTACTTC.

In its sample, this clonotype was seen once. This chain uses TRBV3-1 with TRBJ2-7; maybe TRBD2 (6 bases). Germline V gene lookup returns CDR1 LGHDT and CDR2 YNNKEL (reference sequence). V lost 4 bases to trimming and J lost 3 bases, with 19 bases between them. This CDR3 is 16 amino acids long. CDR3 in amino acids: CASSPRTGLAYYEQYF. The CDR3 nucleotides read TGTGCCAGCAGCCCTAGGACTGGGCTAGCGTACTACGAGCAGTACTTC.

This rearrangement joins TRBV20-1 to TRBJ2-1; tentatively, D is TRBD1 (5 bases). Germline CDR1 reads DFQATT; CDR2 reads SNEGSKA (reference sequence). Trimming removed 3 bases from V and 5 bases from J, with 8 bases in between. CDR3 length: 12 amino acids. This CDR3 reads CSASSRDNEQFF. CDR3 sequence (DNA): TGCAGTGCTAGTTCCAGGGACAATGAGCAGTTCTTC.

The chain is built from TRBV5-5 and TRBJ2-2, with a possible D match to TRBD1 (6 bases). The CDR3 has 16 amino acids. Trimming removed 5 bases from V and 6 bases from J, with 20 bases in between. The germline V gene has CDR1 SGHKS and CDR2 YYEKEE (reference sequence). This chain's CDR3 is CASRSGGGILAGELFF. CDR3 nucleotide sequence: TGTGCCAGCAGAAGTGGGGGCGGAATACTTGCCGGGGAGCTGTTTTTT.

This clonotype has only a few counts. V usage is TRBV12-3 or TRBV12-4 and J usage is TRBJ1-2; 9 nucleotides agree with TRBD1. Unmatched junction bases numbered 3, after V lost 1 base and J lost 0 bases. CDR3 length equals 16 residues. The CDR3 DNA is TGTGCCAGCAGTTTAGTTGGACAGGGGACTAACTATGGCTACACCTTC. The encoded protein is CASSLVGQGTNYGYTF.

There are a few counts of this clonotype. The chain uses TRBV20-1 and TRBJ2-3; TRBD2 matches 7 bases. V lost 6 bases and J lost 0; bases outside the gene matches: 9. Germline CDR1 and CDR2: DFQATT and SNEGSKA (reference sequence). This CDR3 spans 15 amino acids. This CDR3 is CSALAEYSSTDTQYF. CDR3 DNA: TGCAGTGCCCTAGCGGAGTATTCTAGCACAGATACGCAGTATTTT.

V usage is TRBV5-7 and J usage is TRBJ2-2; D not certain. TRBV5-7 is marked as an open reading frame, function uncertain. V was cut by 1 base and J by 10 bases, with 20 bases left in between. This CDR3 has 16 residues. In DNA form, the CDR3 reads TGTGCCAGCAGCTTGAGAACTGTTAATATACCGGAGGAGCTGTTTTTT. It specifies CASSLRTVNIPEELFF.

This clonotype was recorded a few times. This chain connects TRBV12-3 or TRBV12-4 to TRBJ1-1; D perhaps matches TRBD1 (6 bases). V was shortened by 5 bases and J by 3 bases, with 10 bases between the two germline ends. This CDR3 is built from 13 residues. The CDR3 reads CASSNTGYTEAFF. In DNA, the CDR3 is TGTGCCAGCAGTAATACAGGGTACACTGAAGCTTTCTTT.

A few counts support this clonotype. The CDR3 protein is CASSWGLAGPEQFF. The CDR3 DNA reads TGTGCCAGCAGCTGGGGACTAGCGGGGCCTGAGCAGTTCTTC. This chain uses TRBV7-2 with TRBJ2-1; 13 positions agree with TRBD2. V lost 4 bases, J lost 9 bases, and 3 bases stayed unmatched. CDR1 is SGHTA and CDR2 is FQGNSA in the germline V gene. The CDR3 totals 14 residues.

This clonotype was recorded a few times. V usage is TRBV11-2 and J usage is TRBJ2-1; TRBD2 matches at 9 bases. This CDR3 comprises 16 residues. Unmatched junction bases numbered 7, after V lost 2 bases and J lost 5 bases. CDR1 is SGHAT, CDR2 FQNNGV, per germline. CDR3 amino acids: CASSLLAGIGDNEQFF. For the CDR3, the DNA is TGTGCCAGCAGCTTACTAGCGGGAATCGGGGACAATGAGCAGTTCTTC.

The CDR3 region is CSARDLRESEQYF. DNA for the CDR3: TGCAGTGCTAGAGATCTGAGGGAGAGTGAGCAGTACTTC. V is TRBV20-1 and J is TRBJ2-7; TRBD2 might be the D (5 bases). The CDR3 is 13 amino acids. Germline V lookup: CDR1 DFQATT, CDR2 SNEGSKA (reference sequence). Trimming cost V 0 bases and J 7 bases, with 13 bases left between them.

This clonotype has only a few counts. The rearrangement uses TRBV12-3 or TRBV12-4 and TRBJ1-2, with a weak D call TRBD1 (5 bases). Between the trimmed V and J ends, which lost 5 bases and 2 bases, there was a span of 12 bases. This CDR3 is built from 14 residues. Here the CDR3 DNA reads TGTGCCAGCAGTCCTCTGGGACGGAACTATGGCTACACCTTC. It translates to CASSPLGRNYGYTF.

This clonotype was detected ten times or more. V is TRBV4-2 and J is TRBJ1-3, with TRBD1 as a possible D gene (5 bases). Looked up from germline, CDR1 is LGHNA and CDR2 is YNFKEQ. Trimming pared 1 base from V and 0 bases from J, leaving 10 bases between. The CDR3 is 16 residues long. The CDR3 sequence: CASSQAQTVSGNTIYF. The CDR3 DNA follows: TGTGCCAGCAGCCAAGCTCAGACAGTCTCTGGAAACACCATATATTTT.

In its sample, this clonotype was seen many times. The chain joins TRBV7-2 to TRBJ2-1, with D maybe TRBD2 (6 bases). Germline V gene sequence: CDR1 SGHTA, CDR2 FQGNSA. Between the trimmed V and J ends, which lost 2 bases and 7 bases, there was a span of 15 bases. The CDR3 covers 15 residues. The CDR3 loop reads CASSLNGEGGNEQFF. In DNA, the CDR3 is TGTGCCAGCAGCTTAAATGGGGAAGGAGGGAATGAGCAGTTCTTC.

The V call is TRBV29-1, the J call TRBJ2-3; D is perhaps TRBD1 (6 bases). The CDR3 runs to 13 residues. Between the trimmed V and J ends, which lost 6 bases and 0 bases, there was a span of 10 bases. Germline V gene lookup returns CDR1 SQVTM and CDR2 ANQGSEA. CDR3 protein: CSVKGESTDTQYF. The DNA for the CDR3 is TGCAGCGTCAAGGGGGAGAGCACAGATACGCAGTATTTT.

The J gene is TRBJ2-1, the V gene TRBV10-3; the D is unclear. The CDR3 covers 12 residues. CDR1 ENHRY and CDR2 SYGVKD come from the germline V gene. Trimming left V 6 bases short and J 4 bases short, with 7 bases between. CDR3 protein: CAISRLYNEQFF. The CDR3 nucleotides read TGTGCCATCAGCCGCCTATACAATGAGCAGTTCTTC.

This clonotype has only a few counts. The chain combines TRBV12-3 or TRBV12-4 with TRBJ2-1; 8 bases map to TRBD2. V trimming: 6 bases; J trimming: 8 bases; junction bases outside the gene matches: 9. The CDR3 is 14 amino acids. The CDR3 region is CASRATSARYEQFF. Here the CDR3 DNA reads TGTGCCAGCAGGGCGACTAGCGCCCGCTATGAGCAGTTCTTC.

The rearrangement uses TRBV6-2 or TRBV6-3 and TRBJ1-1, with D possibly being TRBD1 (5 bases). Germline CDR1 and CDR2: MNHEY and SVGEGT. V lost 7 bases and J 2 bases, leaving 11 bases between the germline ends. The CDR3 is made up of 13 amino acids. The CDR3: CASTWGSNTEAFF. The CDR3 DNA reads TGTGCCAGCACCTGGGGCTCCAACACTGAAGCTTTCTTT.